Below, 19 T cell receptor beta chains from the same sample are listed, as sequenced in a study of beta chain features in type 1 diabetes. Expressed TCRB transcripts were sequenced, since all the RNA that had been isolated was reverse transcribed. Generated by immunoSEQ multiplex PCR, the TCRdb table keeps only in-frame clones and is missing some. The table has hundreds of thousands of clones, around 28% seen once. The material sequenced was naive CD4+ T cells from blood. The receptors here all came from a man between 18 and 35 years old in good health.

This clone was seen more than once but under ten times. V is TRBV5-4 and J is TRBJ2-1; weak D call: TRBD2 (6 bases). Germline V lookup: CDR1 SGHNT, CDR2 YYREEE (reference sequence). V was trimmed by 9 bases and J by 2 bases, leaving 12 bases between them. The CDR3 length is 13 residues. CDR3 sequence (DNA): TGTGCCACCCTTAGCGGAACCTACAATGAGCAGTTCTTC. It is translated as CATLSGTYNEQFF.

Only a few counts were recorded for this clone. The chain links TRBV28 to TRBJ2-6, with a tentative D call TRBD1 (7 bases). CDR1 and CDR2 (germline): MDHEN, SYDVKM. V was cut by 10 bases and J by 4 bases, with 14 bases left in between. The CDR3 has 14 amino acids. This CDR3 is CATRRGDGANVLTF. The CDR3 DNA is TGTGCCACCCGCAGGGGGGACGGGGCCAACGTCCTGACTTTC.

This clone was detected only a few times. The rearrangement joins TRBV4-2 to TRBJ2-1; 9 bases map to TRBD2. V lost 0 bases and J lost 7; bases outside the gene matches: 4. In germline, CDR1 is LGHNA, CDR2 YNFKEQ. CDR3 length: 15 residues. The DNA of the CDR3 is TGTGCCAGCAGCCAAGATCCCGCGGGAGGGAATGAGCAGTTCTTC. It specifies CASSQDPAGGNEQFF.

The chain has TRBV27 and TRBJ1-1; possibly TRBD1 for D (6 bases). CDR3 length equals 15 residues. CDR1 MNHEY and CDR2 SMNVEV come from the germline V gene (reference sequence). Trimming removed 3 bases from V and 0 bases from J, with 11 bases in between. In nucleotides, the CDR3 is TGTGCCAGCAGTTTCCTGGCAGGGGTGAACACTGAAGCTTTCTTT. It translates to CASSFLAGVNTEAFF.

This clone came up a few times. This chain links TRBV28 with TRBJ2-1; D perhaps matches TRBD2 (5 bases). Trimming cost V 5 bases and J 4 bases, with 12 bases left between them. The CDR3 has 14 residues. Germline V gene sequence: CDR1 MDHEN, CDR2 SYDVKM. This chain's CDR3 is CASSHSLAYNEQFF. For the CDR3, the DNA is TGTGCCAGCAGTCACTCCTTAGCGTACAATGAGCAGTTCTTC.

The chain combines TRBV9 with TRBJ2-3; D unresolved. In germline, CDR1 is SGDLS, CDR2 YYNGEE. The CDR3 spans 16 residues. Trimming shortened V by 1 base and J by 0 bases, and 12 bases separated the two germline ends. Written as DNA, the CDR3 is TGTGCCAGCAGCGTACTCTCGACACGAAGCACAGATACGCAGTATTTT. Its translation is CASSVLSTRSTDTQYF.

This clone was seen more than once but under ten times. CDR3 sequence reads: CASSLLEGYEQYF. CDR3 sequence (DNA): TGTGCCAGCAGTTTATTGGAGGGGTACGAGCAGTACTTC. V usage is TRBV27 and J usage is TRBJ2-7, with D perhaps matching TRBD2 (6 bases). The CDR3 covers 13 residues. Trimming shortened V by 1 base and J by 4 bases, and 8 bases separated the two germline ends. CDR1 is MNHEY, CDR2 SMNVEV, per germline (reference sequence).

The chain has TRBV11-2 and TRBJ2-6; TRBD1 agrees at 9 bases. The germline V gene has CDR1 SGHAT and CDR2 FQNNGV. The V gene end was trimmed by 5 bases and the J gene end by 2 bases; junction bases not matched to a gene: 7. The CDR3 sequence is 17 residues long. The CDR3 DNA sequence: TGTGCCAGCAGCGTTCCCGGGACAGGGACTGGGGCCAACGTCCTGACTTTC. Translating it yields CASSVPGTGTGANVLTF.

There are a few counts of this clone. The chain uses TRBV28 and TRBJ1-5, with D possibly matching TRBD1 (6 bases). V shed 8 bases and J shed 6 bases, with 11 bases lying between them. The CDR3 totals 12 residues. CDR1 MDHEN and CDR2 SYDVKM come from the germline V gene. DNA for the CDR3: TGTGCCAGCTCAGGGGCGGCTCAGCCCCAGCATTTT. It yields the protein CASSGAAQPQHF. The variable domain in full, with the rest retrieved from reference TRBV28 and TRBJ1-5, is DVKVTQSSRYLVKRTGEKVFLECVQDMDHENMFWYRQDPGLGLRLIYFSYDVKMKEKGDIPEGYSVSREKKERFSLILESASTNQTSMYLCASSGAAQPQHFGDGTRLSIL.

This clone was seen more than once but under ten times. This chain uses TRBV7-2 with TRBJ2-7; no clear D. Germline CDR1 SGHTA, CDR2 FQGNSA. This CDR3 contains 15 residues. Trimming stripped 2 bases from V and 3 bases from J, with 14 bases between. The DNA for the CDR3 is TGTGCCAGCAGCTTATTGGCCGGATCGGACTACGAGCAGTACTTC. Translating gives CASSLLAGSDYEQYF.

This clone was detected only a few times. The chain employs TRBV9 and TRBJ2-7; possible D gene TRBD2, 7 bases. The CDR3 is 15 residues long. CDR1 SGDLS and CDR2 YYNGEE come from the germline V gene. The ends were cut back, 2 bases at V and 4 bases at J, with 16 bases in the middle. The DNA of the CDR3 is TGTGCCAGCAGCGTTCAGGCGGGGGCCTGGTACGAGCAGTACTTC. This codes for CASSVQAGAWYEQYF.

The chain uses TRBV18 and TRBJ2-3; D gene unclear. The CDR3 consists of 12 residues. Germline V lookup: CDR1 KGHSH, CDR2 LQKENI. Between the trimmed V and J ends, which lost 3 bases and 6 bases, there was a span of 7 bases. The DNA of the CDR3 is TGTGCCAGCTCACCCATCGCGGATACGCAGTATTTT. It is translated as CASSPIADTQYF.

The V gene is TRBV10-3, the J gene TRBJ2-2; a weak D match, TRBD2 (5 bases). With 0 bases removed from V and 6 bases from J, the gap between germline ends came to 14 bases. In germline, CDR1 is ENHRY, CDR2 SYGVKD. This CDR3 is built from 16 residues. The CDR3 DNA sequence: TGTGCCATCAGTGAGTCGAAAAGTAGCGAGGCCGGGGAGCTGTTTTTT. Its translation is CAISESKSSEAGELFF.

This clone was found a few times. The chain links TRBV23-1 to TRBJ1-1; 11 bases match TRBD1. TRBV23-1 belongs to the ORF category, with a function that is uncertain. This CDR3 region has 15 residues. Trimming took 6 bases from V and 3 from J; bases not matched to a gene: 6. Here the CDR3 DNA reads TGCGCCAGCAGCCGGACAGGGGGCTTGGACACTGAAGCTTTCTTT. Translated, it gives CASSRTGGLDTEAFF.

This chain uses TRBV2 with TRBJ2-1; TRBD1 matches at 9 bases. The CDR3 has 14 amino acids. Trimming at V came to 7 bases and at J to 6 bases, leaving 7 bases not matched to a gene. Germline lookup yields CDR1 SNHLY and CDR2 FYNNEI. In nucleotides, the CDR3 is TGTGCCAGCACCGTGGGACAGGGAGTCAATGAGCAGTTCTTC. Protein sequence: CASTVGQGVNEQFF.

The table lists this clone with a few counts. CDR3 residues: CASSVGTGGLQPQHF. DNA of the CDR3: TGTGCCAGCAGCGTAGGGACAGGGGGCCTTCAGCCCCAGCATTTT. The V call is TRBV9, the J call TRBJ1-5, with 11 bases lining up with TRBD1. The V and J ends lost 0 bases and 6 bases, in that order; junction bases with no gene match: 2. This CDR3 spans 15 amino acids. CDR1 SGDLS and CDR2 YYNGEE come from the germline V gene. The full variable domain, with the rest looked up from reference TRBV9 and TRBJ1-5, is DSGVTQTPKHLITATGQRVTLRCSPRSGDLSVYWYQQSLDQGLQFLIQYYNGEERAKGNILERFSAQQFPDLHSELNLSSLELGDSALYFCASSVGTGGLQPQHFGDGTRLSIL.

A few counts support this clone. The gene calls are TRBV5-4 and TRBJ2-3; D gene uncertain. The CDR3 spans 14 residues. Germline-derived CDR1 and CDR2 are SGHNT and YYREEE (reference sequence). V gave up 1 base and J gave up 0 bases, with 6 bases separating them. This chain's CDR3 is CASSLRASTDTQYF. Here the CDR3 DNA reads TGTGCCAGCAGCTTGCGGGCTAGCACAGATACGCAGTATTTT. The complete variable domain, with remaining parts taken from reference TRBV5-4 and TRBJ2-3, reads ETGVTQSPTHLIKTRGQQVTLRCSSQSGHNTVSWYQQALGQGPQFIFQYYREEENGRGNFPPRFSGLQFPNYSSELNVNALELDDSALYLCASSLRASTDTQYFGPGTRLTVL.

The chain combines TRBV4-3 with TRBJ2-5; D may be TRBD2 (6 bases). V lost 4 bases and J 4 bases, leaving 13 bases between the germline ends. The CDR3 extends over 14 amino acids. Germline V gene lookup returns CDR1 LGHNA and CDR2 YSLEER. CDR3 coding DNA: TGCGCCAGCAGCCTTAGGTTGGGGGGAGAGACCCAGTACTTC. Translation: CASSLRLGGETQYF.

V is TRBV9 and J is TRBJ2-1; TRBD1 or TRBD2 may be the D gene (5 bases each). Germline V gene lookup returns CDR1 SGDLS and CDR2 YYNGEE. The V end lost 4 bases, the J end lost 6 bases, and 14 bases lay between the germline ends. The CDR3 loop spans 14 amino acids. The DNA of the CDR3 is TGTGCCAGCAGCACCCGGGGCCCCCCCAATGAGCAGTTCTTC. Its translation is CASSTRGPPNEQFF.